This T cell receptor (beta chain) was found in a study of cytomegalovirus exposure and HLA in healthy donors. Study-level background: HLA-typed donors contributed some 77 million unique TCRs, which were held in an early data release. Study-wide points: Using the classifier, cytomegalovirus status was reportedly diagnosed with high specificity and sensitivity. Indistinguishability led to the exclusion of some V segments, TRBV6-2 and TRBV6-3 included. Productive rates of about 90% or about 30% were seen for most TCR beta V segments in an earlier analysis.

A remark on this clone: Its specificity is not known.

This CDR3 contains 16 residues. Germline V gives CDR1 MNHNS, CDR2 SASEGT. V dropped 4 bases and J dropped 7; count of bases not matched to a gene: 11. It was with 60 Vbeta and 13 Jbeta primers that the PCR ran. The protocol was immunoSEQ multiplex PCR, while the TCRdb copy is restricted to in-frame clones and leaves out a portion. Of about 180,000 clones listed, about 80% were seen once; the top ten hold under 2%. The chain couples TRBV6-1 to TRBJ1-2, with 11 nucleotides matching TRBD1. The sequenced material came from PBMCs. The clonotype was recovered from a woman aged 25 to 45 in good health and CMV-seronegative. CDR3 DNA sequence: TGTGCCAGCAGTGCCGGCCCTGGACAGGGGGCATCTGGCTACACCTTC. Residues: CASSAGPGQGASGYTF.